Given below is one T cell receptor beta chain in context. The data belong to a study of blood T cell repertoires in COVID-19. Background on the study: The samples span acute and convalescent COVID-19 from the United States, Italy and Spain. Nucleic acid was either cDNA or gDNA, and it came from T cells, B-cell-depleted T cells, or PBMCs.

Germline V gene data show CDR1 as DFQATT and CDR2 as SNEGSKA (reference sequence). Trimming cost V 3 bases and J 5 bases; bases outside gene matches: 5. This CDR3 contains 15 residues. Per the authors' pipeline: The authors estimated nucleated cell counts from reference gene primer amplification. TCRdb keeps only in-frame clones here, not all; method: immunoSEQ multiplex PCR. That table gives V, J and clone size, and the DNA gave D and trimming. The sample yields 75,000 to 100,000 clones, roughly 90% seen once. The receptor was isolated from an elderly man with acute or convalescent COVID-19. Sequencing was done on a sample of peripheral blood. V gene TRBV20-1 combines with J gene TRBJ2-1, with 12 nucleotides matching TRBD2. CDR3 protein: CSASRLAGVNNEQFF. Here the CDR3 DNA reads TGCAGTGCTAGTAGACTAGCGGGAGTCAACAATGAGCAGTTCTTC.